The 23 T cell receptor beta chains presented below share a single source sample, sequenced in a study of blood T cell repertoires in COVID-19. The assay was immunoSEQ multiplex PCR, and TCRdb's table has in-frame clones only and misses some. The repertoire holds 200,000 to 250,000 clones, with 83% as singletons. Sequencing was performed on PBMCs or T cells enriched from blood (not recorded which). The origin of the receptors is a woman between 50 and 59 years old who had been exposed to COVID-19.

J is TRBJ2-2 and V is TRBV2; 10 bases match TRBD1. The J segment lost 4 bases and the V segment lost 6 bases, leaving 11 bases of the junction unmatched. Germline V gives CDR1 SNHLY, CDR2 FYNNEI. The CDR3 length is 17 residues. The CDR3 sequence: CASRGQGGTLGTGELFF. The DNA of the CDR3 is TGTGCCAGCAGAGGACAGGGGGGGACTCTAGGCACCGGGGAGCTGTTTTTT.

The chain has TRBV7-2 and TRBJ2-7, with 7 positions matching TRBD2. Germline V gives CDR1 SGHTA, CDR2 FQGNSA. Unmatched junction bases numbered 1, after V lost 3 bases and J lost 2 bases. This CDR3 has 13 amino acids. The DNA for the CDR3 is TGTGCCAGCAGCTTGACTAGCCCCTACGAGCAGTACTTC. Protein product: CASSLTSPYEQYF.

The chain is built from TRBV18 and TRBJ1-1; TRBD1 might be the D (5 bases). The V end lost 3 bases, the J end lost 2 bases, and 10 bases lay between the germline ends. CDR3 size: 14 residues. The germline CDR1 and CDR2 sequences are KGHSH and LQKENI. CDR3 protein: CASSPQGLNTEAFF. The CDR3 DNA reads TGTGCCAGCTCACCGCAGGGTCTTAACACTGAAGCTTTCTTT.

V and J are TRBV19 and TRBJ2-3, with 14 nucleotides matching TRBD2. Per germline, CDR1 LNHDA and CDR2 SQIVND (reference sequence). The CDR3 is 20 residues long. V was clipped by 6 bases and J by 5 bases; unmatched bases: 19. The CDR3 coding sequence is TGTGCCAGTAGGGGGAGGGACGACCCGGGACTAGCGGGGGCTGGAGATACGCAGTATTTT. Translated: CASRGRDDPGLAGAGDTQYF.

The rearrangement links TRBV7-8 to TRBJ1-1; 10 bases are shared with TRBD1. The CDR3 contains 18 residues. Trimming at V came to 1 base and at J to 4 bases, leaving 12 bases not matched to a gene. Germline V CDR1 and CDR2: SGHVS, FQNEAQ. CDR3 amino acids: CASSLDRQGASEVTEAFF. CDR3 coding DNA: TGTGCCAGCAGCTTAGATAGACAGGGGGCGAGTGAGGTCACTGAAGCTTTCTTT.

V gene TRBV29-1 combines with J gene TRBJ1-1; 8 positions match TRBD1. The CDR3 sequence is 17 residues long. The V gene end was trimmed by 6 bases and the J gene end by 5 bases; junction bases not matched to a gene: 20. Germline V gene lookup returns CDR1 SQVTM and CDR2 ANQGSEA. CDR3 coding DNA: TGCAGCGTCTATAAGGAGAAGGCAGGGGGCTTCGGGACTGAAGCTTTCTTT. Its protein is CSVYKEKAGGFGTEAFF.

In its sample, this clone was seen a few times. J is TRBJ2-7 and V is TRBV5-1, with 7 nucleotides matching TRBD1. The germline V gene has CDR1 SGHRS and CDR2 YFSETQ. J gave up 5 bases and V 4 bases, and 9 bases lay outside the gene matches. This CDR3 has 14 amino acids. The CDR3 bases are TGCGCCAGCAGCCGTTTAACAGGGGCGAACGAGCAGTACTTC. Translated: CASSRLTGANEQYF.

The chain is built from TRBV7-8 and TRBJ1-6, with a tentative D call TRBD1 (6 bases). Germline CDR1 is SGHVS and CDR2 is FQNEAQ. Trimming took 3 bases from V and 5 from J, leaving 17 bases between them. The CDR3 has 17 residues. CDR3 protein: CASSFGRGLSNNSPLHF. The CDR3 DNA follows: TGTGCCAGCAGCTTCGGAAGGGGGTTGTCGAATAATTCACCCCTCCACTTT.

The chain carries TRBV2 and TRBJ1-4; TRBD1 aligns across 7 bases. There are 15 residues in the CDR3. Germline V gene sequence: CDR1 SNHLY, CDR2 FYNNEI. The V gene end was trimmed by 3 bases and the J gene end by 5 bases; junction bases not matched to a gene: 6. This CDR3 reads CASSDSGTVNEKLFF. CDR3 DNA: TGTGCCAGCAGTGACTCCGGGACAGTGAATGAAAAACTGTTTTTT.

The chain couples TRBV19 to TRBJ2-1; 7 bases agree with TRBD2. This CDR3 spans 15 amino acids. Germline values: CDR1 LNHDA, CDR2 SQIVND (reference sequence). V was pared by 10 bases and J by 0 bases, with 9 bases of the junction left unmatched. The DNA of the CDR3 is TGTGCCACGACTAGGGAGGGCAGCTCCTACAATGAGCAGTTCTTC. Its translation is CATTREGSSYNEQFF.

This chain joins TRBV7-2 and TRBJ2-5; a possible D gene is TRBD1 (6 bases). The germline gives CDR1 SGHTA, CDR2 FQGNSA. The CDR3 consists of 13 residues. V was trimmed by 3 bases and J by 3 bases, leaving 8 bases between them. CDR3 sequence: CASSFTGKETQYF. The CDR3 nucleotides read TGTGCCAGCAGCTTTACAGGGAAAGAGACCCAGTACTTC. The variable domain in full, with the rest retrieved from reference TRBV7-2 and TRBJ2-5, is GAGVSQSPSNKVTEKGKDVELRCDPISGHTALYWYRQSLGQGLEFLIYFQGNSAPDKSGLPSDRFSAERTGGSVSTLTIQRTQQEDSAVYLCASSFTGKETQYFGPGTRLLVL.

V gene TRBV6-6 combines with J gene TRBJ2-3; 7 nucleotides line up with TRBD2. Germline assignment: CDR1 MNHNY and CDR2 SVGAGI (reference sequence). Germline trimming cut 6 bases from V and 6 bases from J; bases unmatched to any gene: 9. The length of the CDR3 is 14 residues. The CDR3 sequence is CASSPPFSGDTQYF. CDR3 DNA sequence: TGTGCCAGCAGCCCCCCGTTTAGCGGGGATACGCAGTATTTT.

This chain links TRBV28 with TRBJ1-4; D gene uncertain. In germline, CDR1 is MDHEN, CDR2 SYDVKM. The length of the CDR3 is 15 residues. Between the trimmed V and J ends, which lost 5 bases and 3 bases, there was a span of 13 bases. For the CDR3, the DNA is TGTGCCAGCAGTCCTTCCGGGGTTCCTAATGAAAAACTGTTTTTT. Amino acid sequence: CASSPSGVPNEKLFF.

Details on this clone: Other nucleotide sequences from this sample produce the same CDR3. The chain joins TRBV5-1 to TRBJ1-4; perhaps TRBD1 as D (6 bases). The CDR3 spans 13 residues. CDR1 and CDR2 from the germline V gene are SGHRS and YFSETQ. V lost 4 bases to trimming and J lost 6 bases, with 10 bases between them. The CDR3 DNA reads TGCGCCAGCAGCCCGACAGGTGATGAAAAACTGTTTTTT. Translation: CASSPTGDEKLFF.

V usage is TRBV30 and J usage is TRBJ1-2, with D unresolved. The CDR3 is 12 amino acids. Germline CDR1 reads GTSNPN; CDR2 reads SVGIG (reference sequence). Trimming shortened V by 0 bases and J by 8 bases, and 10 bases separated the two germline ends. The CDR3 nucleotides read TGTGCCTGGAGTGTTTCGGGGAACGGCTACACCTTC. Protein sequence: CAWSVSGNGYTF. The variable domain in full, with the rest retrieved from reference TRBV30 and TRBJ1-2, is SQTIHQWPATLVQPVGSPLSLECTVEGTSNPNLYWYRQAAGRGLQLLFYSVGIGQISSEVPQNLSASRPQDRQFILSSKKLLLSDSGFYLCAWSVSGNGYTFGSGTRLTVV.

The rearrangement joins TRBV24-1 to TRBJ2-3, with D possibly TRBD1 on 7 matching bases. In germline, CDR1 is KGHDR, CDR2 SFDVKD. The CDR3 loop spans 16 amino acids. V lost 3 bases to trimming and J lost 1 base, with 13 bases between them. The CDR3 bases are TGTGCCACCAGTGATCAGCAGGGGGGTGGCACAGATACGCAGTATTTT. It yields the protein CATSDQQGGGTDTQYF.

The table lists this clone with a few counts. The chain carries TRBV12-3 or TRBV12-4 and TRBJ2-3, with D tentatively TRBD2 (6 bases). Trimming took off 6 bases at V and 9 bases at J, with 16 bases between the two ends. The CDR3 totals 13 residues. This CDR3 reads CASSPGTRVTQYF. The CDR3 bases are TGTGCCAGCAGCCCCGGGACTCGGGTGACGCAGTATTTT.

The genes are TRBV2 and TRBJ1-2; weak D call: TRBD1 (6 bases). The CDR3 runs to 15 residues. V was clipped by 2 bases and J by 4 bases, with 14 bases between them. Germline CDR1 reads SNHLY; CDR2 reads FYNNEI. CDR3 amino acids: CASSEWGPQIYGYTF. DNA for the CDR3: TGTGCCAGCAGTGAATGGGGGCCCCAGATCTATGGCTACACCTTC. The full variable domain, completed using reference TRBV2 and TRBJ1-2, is EPEVTQTPSHQVTQMGQEVILRCVPISNHLYFYWYRQILGQKVEFLVSFYNNEISEKSEIFDDQFSVERPDGSNFTLKIRSTKLEDSAMYFCASSEWGPQIYGYTFGSGTRLTVV.

V and J are TRBV7-2 and TRBJ2-7, with 8 bases lining up with TRBD2. Germline CDR1 SGHTA, CDR2 FQGNSA. Trimming took 2 bases from V and 7 from J; bases not matched to a gene: 7. The length of the CDR3 is 14 residues. CDR3 loop: CASSLRAGEGEQYF. The CDR3 coding sequence is TGTGCCAGCAGCTTAAGAGCGGGGGAGGGGGAGCAGTACTTC.

V is TRBV13 and J is TRBJ1-4; tentative D call: TRBD1 (5 bases). Germline CDR1 reads PRHDT; CDR2 reads FYEKMQ (reference sequence). V lost 7 bases, J lost 5 bases, and 11 bases lay in between. CDR3 length: 13 residues. Written as DNA, the CDR3 is TGTGCCAGCACAAGGGGCCGGAATGAAAAACTGTTTTTT. It specifies CASTRGRNEKLFF.

This clone was counted only a few times. V and J are TRBV13 and TRBJ1-1; D is possibly TRBD1 (5 bases). Trimming cost V 5 bases and J 8 bases, with 15 bases left between them. This CDR3 comprises 13 residues. Per germline, CDR1 PRHDT and CDR2 FYEKMQ (reference sequence). Here the CDR3 reads CASSQWRGKEAFF. The CDR3 DNA is TGTGCCAGCAGCCAGTGGCGGGGGAAGGAAGCTTTCTTT.

The chain recombines TRBV5-4 with TRBJ2-1, with TRBD1 matching over 7 bases. The CDR3 runs 12 residues. Losses at the gene ends were 4 bases for V and 9 bases for J; bases not matched to a gene: 4. Germline CDR1 reads SGHNT; CDR2 reads YYREEE (reference sequence). Written as DNA, the CDR3 is TGTGCCAGCAGCAGGACAGGAAGTGAGCAGTTCTTC. It codes for CASSRTGSEQFF.

CDR3 nucleotides: TGTGCCAGCAGCTTAAGACGGGCAGATACGCAGTATTTT. Protein product: CASSLRRADTQYF. This chain connects TRBV7-2 to TRBJ2-3; no definite D call. Germline values: CDR1 SGHTA, CDR2 FQGNSA. The CDR3 runs 13 residues. The V end was cut by 2 bases, the J end by 4 bases, with 7 bases between.